A selection of T cell receptor beta chains follows, all from one sample in a study of cytomegalovirus exposure and HLA in healthy donors. The protocol was immunoSEQ multiplex PCR, while the TCRdb copy is restricted to in-frame clones and leaves out a portion. The sample includes 220,000 or so clones, around nine tenths of them seen just once. The sequenced sample was PBMCs. The receptors originated from a woman younger than 30 in good health and CMV-seronegative. CDR3s include the opening cysteine and the closing phenylalanine or tryptophan. D genes are given only for firm matches. For some rows the clone size is stated as once, few or many, or as a class when expanded; others skip it.

size	D	V	J	DNA	CDR3
NA	TRBD1	TRBV28	TRBJ1-5	TGTGCCAGCAGTGGTTCAGGGGACAGGCAGCCCCAGCATTTT	CASSGSGDRQPQHF
NA	TRBD1	TRBV30	TRBJ1-1	TGTGCCTGGAACAGGGGAGTGAACACTGAAGCTTTCTTT	CAWNRGVNTEAFF
NA	NA	TRBV10-2	TRBJ2-2	TGCGCCAGCAGACAGGGCGTTGGCACCGGGGAGCTGTTTTTT	CASRQGVGTGELFF
few	NA	TRBV6-5	TRBJ1-1	TGTGCCAGCAGTTACCGCCGAGGCATAGGAAACACTGAAGCTTTCTTT	CASSYRRGIGNTEAFF
few	TRBD1	TRBV7-2	TRBJ2-7	TGTGCCACCAGTTCAATCGGACAGGGTTTATACGAGCAGTACTTC	CATSSIGQGLYEQYF
NA	NA	TRBV9	TRBJ1-5	TGTGCCAGCAGCGTAGGCAGGGGTCAGCCCCAGCATTTT	CASSVGRGQPQHF
NA	NA	TRBV25-1	TRBJ2-1	TGTGCCAGCAGTGCTTACAATGAGCAGTTCTTC	CASSAYNEQFF
NA	TRBD2	TRBV11-2	TRBJ2-7	TGTGCCAGCAGCTTATTCGGGGGGATCTACGAGCAGTACTTC	CASSLFGGIYEQYF
once	NA	TRBV28	TRBJ1-5	TGTGCCAGCAGTTTAAGCTCCGGGGGAGGGAGCAATCAGCCCCAGCATTTT	CASSLSSGGGSNQPQHF
NA	TRBD2	TRBV5-1	TRBJ2-1	TGCGCCAGCAGCTTGGAGCCTAGCGGGTCCTACAATGAGCAGTTCTTC	CASSLEPSGSYNEQFF
once	TRBD1	TRBV5-1	TRBJ1-2	TGCGCCAGCAGCTTGTCAGGGGGCGCTGGCCGTGGCTACACCTTC	CASSLSGGAGRGYTF
NA	NA	TRBV4-2	TRBJ1-1	TGTGCCAGCAGCCAAGAGGCCGCGAACACTGAAGCTTTCTTT	CASSQEAANTEAFF
NA	TRBD2	TRBV18	TRBJ2-7	TGTGCCAGCTCACCATTTGCGGGAGAAAACGAGCAGTACTTC	CASSPFAGENEQYF